The 26 T cell receptor beta chains reported below all come from one sample, sequenced in a study of Ad26.COV2.S vaccination and SARS-CoV-2 variants. Treatment defined: some 19 received Ad26.COV2.S at low or high dose, single or two shots; about 5 received placebo; per-sample allocation not given. Samples came from day 63 after the first vaccine or placebo injection. Assay: immunoSEQ multiplex PCR; the TCRdb copy retains only in-frame clones and omits some. The sample has approximately 300,000 clones, around four fifths seen once. Source: peripheral blood, taken in a trial of Ad26.COV2.S vaccine versus placebo. These receptors originate from a person aged 18-60 years who received the Ad26.COV2.S COVID-19 vaccine or a placebo.

This clone was recorded at least ten times. This sequence joins TRBV7-3 and TRBJ1-3; 7 bases agree with TRBD1. Germline values: CDR1 SGHTA, CDR2 FQGTGA. This CDR3 comprises 15 residues. J was trimmed by 2 bases and V by 5 bases; bases with no gene match: 6. CDR3 sequence: CASSLSGQPGNTIYF. The CDR3 DNA sequence: TGTGCCAGCAGCCTTTCGGGACAGCCTGGAAACACCATATATTTT.

The gene calls are TRBV7-5 and TRBJ2-5; the D call TRBD1 from the table was never checked on the DNA. TRBV7-5 is deemed a pseudogene. The length of the CDR3 is 12 residues. DNA of the CDR3: TGTGCCAGAAGGTCAGGTAAAGAGACCCAGTACTTC. Encoded protein: CARRSGKETQYF.

The V and J genes are TRBV3-1 (or the pseudogene TRBV3-2) and TRBJ2-7, with 7 bases that match TRBD2. V trimming: 4 bases; J trimming: 7 bases; junction bases outside the gene matches: 4. Germline V gene sequence: CDR1 LGHDT, CDR2 YNNKEL (reference sequence). The CDR3 consists of 12 residues. The CDR3 region has the DNA TGTGCCAGCAGCCTCGGGGGGAGGGAGCAGTACTTC. Its protein product is CASSLGGREQYF.

The chain employs TRBV5-5 and TRBJ2-5, with 7 bases fitting TRBD1. This CDR3 comprises 16 residues. V gave up 5 bases and J gave up 1 base; unmatched junction bases: 11. The germline V gene has CDR1 SGHKS and CDR2 YYEKEE (reference sequence). This CDR3 reads CASRLQGTLLQETQYF. DNA for the CDR3: TGTGCCAGCAGACTACAGGGGACCCTCCTCCAAGAGACCCAGTACTTC.

J is TRBJ2-3 and V is TRBV24-1; the D gene is possibly TRBD2 (5 bases). Trimming took 5 bases from V and 1 from J, leaving 15 bases between them. CDR3 length equals 16 residues. Germline-derived CDR1 and CDR2 are KGHDR and SFDVKD. CDR3 loop: CATSAPGSERTDTQYF. CDR3 nucleotides: TGTGCCACCAGTGCCCCGGGGTCGGAGCGCACAGATACGCAGTATTTT.

The chain combines TRBV2 with TRBJ2-2; no definite D call. The V end lost 5 bases, the J end lost 6 bases, and 10 bases lay between the germline ends. The CDR3 spans 13 residues. Germline-derived CDR1 and CDR2 are SNHLY and FYNNEI. CDR3 amino acids: CASSIFSPGELFF. The CDR3 DNA sequence: TGTGCCAGCAGTATATTCTCACCCGGGGAGCTGTTTTTT.

This clone is a singleton in its sample. J is TRBJ2-7 and V is TRBV27; 11 bases are shared with TRBD1. Looked up from germline, CDR1 is MNHEY and CDR2 is SMNVEV (reference sequence). V lost 4 bases to trimming and J lost 1 base; unmatched junction nucleotides: 0. This CDR3 is built from 14 residues. The CDR3 DNA is TGTGCCAGCAGTTGGGACAGGGGGTCCTACGAGCAGTACTTC. Translating it yields CASSWDRGSYEQYF.

This clone has just one count. Written as DNA, the CDR3 is TGTGCCAGCAGCCAGACTAGCGGGGGGGCTAATGAGCAGTTCTTC. Its translation is CASSQTSGGANEQFF. The chain joins TRBV6-5 to TRBJ2-1; 14 bases line up with TRBD2. After removal of 6 bases from V and 7 bases from J, the junction contained 5 bases not matched to a gene. Germline values: CDR1 MNHEY, CDR2 SVGAGI. CDR3 size: 15 residues.

This clone was seen a few times. V and J are TRBV7-9 and TRBJ1-4; TRBD1 is a possible D gene (5 bases). This CDR3 is 13 amino acids long. Deletions cut 1 base from V and 8 bases from J, with 8 bases between. The germline V gene has CDR1 SEHNR and CDR2 FQNEAQ (reference sequence). The CDR3 nucleotides are TGTGCCAGCAGCTTAGGAGGGGTAGAAAAACTGTTTTTT. As protein: CASSLGGVEKLFF.

This chain connects TRBV6-5 to TRBJ2-1; D not certain. The V gene lost 2 bases and the J gene lost 9 bases, with 5 bases spanning the gap. Germline V CDR1 and CDR2: MNHEY, SVGAGI. The CDR3 loop spans 11 amino acids. The CDR3 spells CASSYLGEQFF. CDR3 sequence (DNA): TGTGCCAGCAGTTACCTGGGTGAGCAGTTCTTC.

V usage is TRBV28 and J usage is TRBJ2-2; TRBD2 aligns across 11 bases. The CDR3 is 18 residues long. Germline V gene lookup returns CDR1 MDHEN and CDR2 SYDVKM. The V and J ends lost 2 bases and 5 bases, in that order; junction bases with no gene match: 10. Here the CDR3 DNA reads TGTGCCAGCAGTTTAAGGAGGGATAGCGGGGGGGCGACCGGGGAGCTGTTTTTT. It translates to CASSLRRDSGGATGELFF. Drawing the rest from reference TRBV28 and TRBJ2-2, the complete variable domain is DVKVTQSSRYLVKRTGEKVFLECVQDMDHENMFWYRQDPGLGLRLIYFSYDVKMKEKGDIPEGYSVSREKKERFSLILESASTNQTSMYLCASSLRRDSGGATGELFFGEGSRLTVL.

This rearrangement joins TRBV19 to TRBJ2-7; unclear D gene. The CDR3 has 13 amino acids. The V and J ends lost 6 bases and 3 bases respectively, with 12 bases between them. Germline V gene data show CDR1 as LNHDA and CDR2 as SQIVND (reference sequence). The CDR3 is CASSALGFYEQYF. In DNA, the CDR3 is TGTGCCAGTAGCGCCCTCGGGTTCTACGAGCAGTACTTC.

The J gene is TRBJ1-1, the V gene TRBV30; 8 bases are shared with TRBD1. J was trimmed by 5 bases and V by 4 bases; bases with no gene match: 6. Germline V gives CDR1 GTSNPN, CDR2 SVGIG (reference sequence). The CDR3 has 13 amino acids. CDR3 DNA sequence: TGTGCCTGGACCCAAGACAGGGGAACTGAAGCTTTCTTT. Its protein product is CAWTQDRGTEAFF.

This chain links TRBV28 with TRBJ2-5; TRBD2 matches at 9 bases. The CDR3 covers 17 residues. Trimming removed 5 bases from V and 1 base from J; junction bases left unmatched: 11. CDR1 and CDR2 from the germline V gene are MDHEN and SYDVKM. DNA for the CDR3: TGTGCCAGCAGTCCCGGGGGTGAGCGGGGGGTCCAAGAGACCCAGTACTTC. Translated, it gives CASSPGGERGVQETQYF.

The chain couples TRBV5-4 to TRBJ2-1; TRBD2 is a possible D gene (6 bases). The CDR3 runs 15 residues. V was cut by 2 bases and J by 2 bases, with 11 bases left in between. From germline, CDR1 is SGHNT and CDR2 YYREEE (reference sequence). For the CDR3, the DNA is TGTGCCAGCAGCTTACCGGCGGGGACCTACAATGAGCAGTTCTTC. This sequence encodes CASSLPAGTYNEQFF.

The chain couples TRBV11-2 to TRBJ1-4; no clear D gene. Trimming left V 4 bases short and J 3 bases short, with 12 bases between. CDR3 size: 15 residues. The V gene's germline CDR1 is SGHAT and CDR2 FQNNGV. This CDR3 reads CASSSLDLPNEKLFF. CDR3 bases: TGTGCCAGCAGCTCCTTGGATCTTCCTAATGAAAAACTGTTTTTT.

The chain is built from TRBV25-1 and TRBJ1-6; perhaps TRBD1 as D (5 bases). Germline CDR1 and CDR2: MGHDK and SYGVNS. Trimming cost V 6 bases and J 7 bases, with 10 bases left between them. The CDR3 spans 13 residues. CDR3 amino acids: CASRDSYNSPLHF. The CDR3 DNA is TGTGCCAGCAGAGACAGCTACAATTCACCCCTCCACTTT.

The chain links TRBV2 to TRBJ1-1, with D possibly matching TRBD1 (5 bases). Between the trimmed V and J ends, which lost 4 bases and 1 base, there was a span of 13 bases. The CDR3 loop spans 15 amino acids. The germline V gene has CDR1 SNHLY and CDR2 FYNNEI. In DNA, the CDR3 is TGTGCCAGCAGTGCGGAGGGGAGCCCGAACACTGAAGCTTTCTTT. Its protein product is CASSAEGSPNTEAFF.

The rearrangement joins TRBV4-1 to TRBJ1-2; possibly TRBD1 for D (5 bases). The V gene's germline CDR1 is MGHRA and CDR2 YSYEKL. This CDR3 spans 13 amino acids. Trimming pared 1 base from V and 7 bases from J, leaving 10 bases between. CDR3 loop: CASSQALGGGYTF. Here the CDR3 DNA reads TGCGCCAGCAGCCAAGCTTTGGGGGGTGGCTACACCTTC.

The chain couples TRBV5-1 to TRBJ1-6; TRBD1 is a possible D gene (6 bases). The CDR3 has 15 amino acids. CDR1 SGHRS and CDR2 YFSETQ come from the germline V gene. Trimming took off 4 bases at V and 7 bases at J, with 15 bases between the two ends. The CDR3 region has the DNA TGCGCCAGCAGCCTACAGTCAGGGGAGAATTCACCCCTCCACTTT. This sequence encodes CASSLQSGENSPLHF.

J is TRBJ1-5 and V is TRBV6-1, with D uncertain. Trimming took off 1 base at V and 8 bases at J, with 15 bases between the two ends. Germline CDR1 and CDR2: MNHNS and SASEGT. The CDR3 has 15 amino acids. CDR3 amino acids: CASSEVRQPRKPQHF. The CDR3 DNA is TGTGCCAGCAGTGAAGTACGGCAGCCGAGGAAGCCCCAGCATTTT.

This clone was detected only a few times. The CDR3 loop reads CASSQYGGNTGELFF. DNA of the CDR3: TGTGCCAGCAGCCAATATGGGGGGAACACCGGGGAGCTGTTTTTT. The V gene is TRBV14, the J gene TRBJ2-2; D might be TRBD1 or TRBD2, each matching 5 bases. The V gene's germline CDR1 is SGHDN and CDR2 FVKESK. The CDR3 sequence is 15 residues long. Trimming left V 2 bases short and J 1 base short, with 8 bases between. Filled out from reference TRBV14 and TRBJ2-2, the complete variable domain reads EAGVTQFPSHSVIEKGQTVTLRCDPISGHDNLYWYRRVMGKEIKFLLHFVKESKQDESGMPNNRFLAERTGGTYSTLKVQPAELEDSGVYFCASSQYGGNTGELFFGEGSRLTVL.

The chain uses TRBV27 and TRBJ2-7; D is uncertain. This CDR3 region has 14 residues. CDR1 is MNHEY and CDR2 is SMNVEV in the germline V gene (reference sequence). V lost 11 bases, J lost 1 base, and 18 bases lay in between. CDR3: CAYLSIQHSYEQYF. The DNA of the CDR3 is TGTGCCTACCTAAGCATTCAGCATTCCTACGAGCAGTACTTC.

V usage is TRBV27 and J usage is TRBJ2-7, with TRBD1 matching over 8 bases. The CDR3 consists of 15 residues. Germline loops: CDR1 MNHEY, CDR2 SMNVEV (reference sequence). V lost 4 bases and J lost 0; bases outside the gene matches: 5. CDR3 sequence (DNA): TGTGCCAGCAGTTGGTGGACAGGGAGCTCCTACGAGCAGTACTTC. Translation gives CASSWWTGSSYEQYF.

The sample holds one count of this clone. The chain uses TRBV5-1 and TRBJ1-1; a possible D gene is TRBD1 (6 bases). Germline assignment: CDR1 SGHRS and CDR2 YFSETQ. The CDR3 covers 14 residues. The V gene lost 0 bases and the J gene lost 5 bases, with 11 bases spanning the gap. The CDR3 sequence is CASSLDRVGTEAFF. In DNA form, the CDR3 reads TGCGCCAGCAGCTTGGACAGGGTCGGAACTGAAGCTTTCTTT.

V is TRBV10-3 and J is TRBJ2-1, with TRBD1 as a possible D gene (5 bases). The germline V gene encodes CDR1 ENHRY and CDR2 SYGVKD. The length of the CDR3 is 16 residues. V was trimmed by 0 bases and J by 1 base, leaving 10 bases between them. The CDR3 loop is CAISESAAGSYNEQFF. In DNA, the CDR3 is TGTGCCATCAGTGAGTCCGCGGCAGGGTCCTACAATGAGCAGTTCTTC.